Following are 17 T cell receptor beta chains from one sample sequenced in a study of tumor and adjacent non-tumor tissue in lung cancer. RNA was extracted from bulk tissue without any cell sorting. A modified ARM-PCR protocol with three rounds of nested PCR amplified TCRbeta. TCRdb passed the multiplex PCR reads through MiXCR, listing each CDR3 protein once. The sample lists around 210,000 distinct CDR3 sequences; around 71% were seen once. Sequenced material: lung tumor tissue. The receptors were sampled from a man aged 55-75 years with non-small cell lung cancer.

In the case of this clonotype: A much larger clonotype is one base distant, so this may be a read error. The chain combines TRBV6-2 or TRBV6-3 with TRBJ2-7; TRBD1 might be the D (6 bases). CDR1 and CDR2 (germline): MNHEY, SVGEGT. The CDR3 contains 15 residues. The ends were cut back, 2 bases at V and 2 bases at J, with 13 bases in the middle. CDR3 DNA: TGTGCCAGCAGTTACGGGACAACCGGGGCCTACGAGCAGTACTTC. This codes for CASSYGTTGAYEQYF.

The chain links TRBV11-1 to TRBJ2-1; TRBD1 aligns across 9 bases. In germline, CDR1 is SGHAT, CDR2 FQDESV (reference sequence). Trimming at V came to 5 bases and at J to 16 bases, leaving 15 bases not matched to a gene. The CDR3 sequence is 14 residues long. As DNA, the CDR3 is TGTGCCAGCAGCCGGGACAGGGCGGGGGATGAGTACTTCTTC. Translating it yields CASSRDRAGDEYFF.

The rearrangement links TRBV12-5 to TRBJ1-5; D call uncertain. With 1 base removed from V and 0 bases from J, the gap between germline ends came to 4 bases. Per germline, CDR1 LGHNT and CDR2 FRNRAP. The CDR3 consists of 14 residues. The DNA of the CDR3 is TGTGCTAGTGGTTTGGGCGGTAGCAATCAGCCCCAGCATTTT. It translates to CASGLGGSNQPQHF.

Remarks on this clonotype: Its ends do not fully match the called genes, so a read error is possible. The chain combines TRBV28 with TRBJ2-5; a possible D gene is TRBD2 (7 bases). This CDR3 spans 14 amino acids. Per the germline V gene, CDR1 is MDHEN and CDR2 is SYDVKM. CDR3 residues: CATRVGGLQETQYF. In DNA, the CDR3 is TGTGCCACTCGTGTCGGGGGGCTCCAAGAGACTCAGTATTTC.

On this clonotype: Mismatch with germline at one junction end may stem from a read error. The chain recombines TRBV6-5 with TRBJ1-6; TRBD1 matches 8 bases. The CDR3 has 17 residues. Germline V gives CDR1 MNHEY, CDR2 SVGAGI. This chain's CDR3 is CASRSGTGRSYYSLLHF. CDR3 nucleotide sequence: TGTGCCAGCAGGTCGGGGACAGGACGCTCCTATTATTCACTCCTCCACTTT.

This clonotype was seen a single time. The junction and the germline gene differ at one end; a read error may be behind it. This chain connects TRBV11-3 to TRBJ2-6, with TRBD2 as a possible D gene (6 bases). The germline CDR1 and CDR2 sequences are SGHNT and YENEEA. This CDR3 is 17 amino acids long. The CDR3 nucleotides read TGTGCCAGCAGCTTAGTGCCGGGGAGGCCTGGGGCCGACGTCCTGACTTTC. This translates into CASSLVPGRPGADVLTF.

Worth noting for this clonotype: The junction differs from germline at one of its ends, possibly a read error. This chain links TRBV6-5 with TRBJ2-5; D may correspond to TRBD1 or TRBD2 (5 bases each). CDR3 size: 15 residues. Germline V CDR1 and CDR2: MNHEY, SVGAGI. The CDR3 loop is CASGSGGVTGYEQYF. The CDR3 region has the DNA TGTGCCAGCGGCAGTGGGGGAGTCACTGGCTACGAGCAGTATTTC.

Worth noting for this clonotype: Germline is not matched at one junction end, which may reflect a read error. The V and J genes are TRBV20-1 and TRBJ2-3, with 9 bases that match TRBD2. The CDR3 runs 16 residues. Germline lookup yields CDR1 DFQATT and CDR2 SNEGSKA (reference sequence). The CDR3 region is CSAGWGRGGRADTQYF. The CDR3 nucleotides are TGCAGTGCTGGGTGGGGGCGGGGGGGCAGGGCAGATACCCAGTATTTT.

Regarding this clonotype: One junction end disagrees with the germline gene, perhaps due to a read error. The V gene is TRBV6-6, the J gene TRBJ2-1, with TRBD2 matching 7 bases. There are 15 residues in the CDR3. Germline V gene sequence: CDR1 MNHNY, CDR2 SVGAGI (reference sequence). The CDR3 region has the DNA TGTGGCAGCAGCCGCGGGGACTACTCATACAATGAGCAGTTCTTC. Its translation: CGSSRGDYSYNEQFF.

Comment on this clonotype: A single base separates this from a much larger clone, so it may be a read error. The chain couples TRBV25-1 to TRBJ2-1, with 7 bases lining up with TRBD2. The CDR3 consists of 15 residues. V trimming: 8 bases; J trimming: 0 bases; junction bases outside the gene matches: 7. Germline V gene data show CDR1 as MGHDK and CDR2 as SYGVNS. The CDR3 DNA reads as TGTGCCAGCCGGGGGGATGGCGGCTCCTACAATGAGCAGTTCTTC. Translation gives CASRGDGGSYNEQFF.

A note on this clonotype: A read error may be the cause here, since a much bigger clone is one base away. CDR3 residues: CSATPGIEQETQYF. For the CDR3, the DNA is TGCAGTGCTACCCCCGGGATAGAGCAAGAGACCCAGTACTTC. The rearrangement links TRBV20-1 to TRBJ2-5; tentatively, D is TRBD2 (5 bases). This CDR3 is built from 14 residues. Germline assignment: CDR1 DFQATT and CDR2 SNEGSKA (reference sequence). The V and J ends lost 4 bases and 2 bases respectively, with 14 bases between them.

This rearrangement joins TRBV12-5 to TRBJ2-3; the match to TRBD1 covers 9 bases. CDR1 LGHNT and CDR2 FRNRAP come from the germline V gene. This CDR3 region has 15 residues. The V gene end was trimmed by 9 bases and the J gene end by 5 bases; junction bases not matched to a gene: 12. This CDR3 reads CASVPGQGTIDTQYF. CDR3 bases: TGTGCTAGCGTCCCCGGACAGGGGACCATAGATACGCAGTATTTT.

As concerns this clonotype: A much larger clone differs from this one at a single base, so this may be a read error. J is TRBJ2-7 and V is TRBV12-3 or TRBV12-4, with TRBD2 identical over 9 bases. The CDR3 spans 16 residues. V shed 4 bases and J 4 bases; nucleotides not matched to a gene: 11. CDR3 coding DNA: TGTGCCAGCAGTTCCAGCGGGAGGCCCCGGCCGTACGAGCAGTACTTC. As protein: CASSSSGRPRPYEQYF.

Regarding this clonotype: The junction shows a germline mismatch at one end, possibly a read error. The chain uses TRBV12-3 or TRBV12-4 and TRBJ2-6; 14 positions match TRBD2. CDR3 size: 19 residues. The CDR3, as DNA: TGTGCCATCAGTCCAGGACTAGCGGGAGGAGTCTCTGGGGCCAACGTCCTGATTTTC. Amino acids: CAISPGLAGGVSGANVLIF.

Turning to this clonotype: A junction boundary mismatches the germline segment, possibly from a read error. The V gene is TRBV20-1, the J gene TRBJ1-6; tentative D call: TRBD1 (6 bases). From germline, CDR1 is DFQATT and CDR2 SNEGSKA (reference sequence). The CDR3 runs to 17 residues. CDR3 region: CNAKSGRGHYLHSPLHF. Written as DNA, the CDR3 is TGCAATGCTAAGAGCGGCAGGGGCCATTATCTCCATTCACCCCTCCACTTT.

As to this clonotype: The CDR3 does not end in the conserved phenylalanine or tryptophan, so this is likely a read error. This chain uses TRBV6-2 or TRBV6-3 with TRBJ2-1; 9 bases match TRBD1. CDR1 is MNHEY, CDR2 SVGEGT, per germline. CDR3 length equals 18 residues. The CDR3 loop reads CASSYPTGQGSYRNEQFV. The CDR3 DNA sequence: TGCGCCAGCAGTTACCCGACGGGACAGGGATCCTATAGGAATGAGCAGTTCGTC.

There are a few counts of this clonotype. This chain links TRBV20-1 with TRBJ1-1; D might be TRBD1 (6 bases). Looked up from germline, CDR1 is DFQATT and CDR2 is SNEGSKA (reference sequence). This CDR3 comprises 14 residues. Trimming pared 5 bases from V and 1 base from J, leaving 14 bases between. The CDR3 region has the DNA TGCAGTGCTGGGGACATCTACACGAACACTGAAGCTTTCTTT. It yields the protein CSAGDIYTNTEAFF.